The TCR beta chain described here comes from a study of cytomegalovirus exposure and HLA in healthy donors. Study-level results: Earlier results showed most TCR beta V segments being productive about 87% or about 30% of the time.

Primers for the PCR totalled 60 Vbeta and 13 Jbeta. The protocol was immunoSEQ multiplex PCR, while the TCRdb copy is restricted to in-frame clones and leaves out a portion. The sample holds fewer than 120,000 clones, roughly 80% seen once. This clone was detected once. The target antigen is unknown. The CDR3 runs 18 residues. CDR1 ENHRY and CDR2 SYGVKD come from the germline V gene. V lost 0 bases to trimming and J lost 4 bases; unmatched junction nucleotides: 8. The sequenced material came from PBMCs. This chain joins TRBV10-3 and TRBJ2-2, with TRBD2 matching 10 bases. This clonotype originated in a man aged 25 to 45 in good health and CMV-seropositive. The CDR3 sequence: CAISESSGSGGATGELFF. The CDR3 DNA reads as TGTGCCATCAGTGAGTCGAGCGGCAGCGGGGGGGCCACCGGGGAGCTGTTTTTT.